The 29 T cell receptor beta chains below were found in one sample sequenced in a study of persistence of HIV-infected CD4 T cells. The stimulus was an HIV-1 Gag 15-mer peptide pool, roughly 1 ug/peptide/mL. CD40L/CD69 double-negative CD45RO-high memory CD4+ T cells were collected. Their antigens are not known. The libraries were made with immunoSEQ version 4 in survey mode. This table comes from immunoSEQ multiplex PCR, and its TCRdb copy is limited to in-frame clones, with some not included. The table has roughly 35,000 clones, about 81% seen once. The sample in question was cultured CD4+ T cells from PBMCs, obtained from a patient who received antiretroviral therapy. These receptors all come from an adult with HIV. The donor label of this sample is uncertain.

This clone was seen more than once but under ten times. The rearrangement joins TRBV6-5 to TRBJ1-2; 9 bases agree with TRBD1. This CDR3 region has 13 residues. CDR1 and CDR2 (germline): MNHEY, SVGAGI. V lost 8 bases and J lost 5; bases outside the gene matches: 6. This CDR3 reads CASGAGQGYGYTF. The CDR3 region has the DNA TGTGCCAGCGGCGCGGGACAGGGTTATGGCTACACCTTC.

This rearrangement joins TRBV6-5 to TRBJ1-6; the match to TRBD1 covers 7 bases. Germline assignment: CDR1 MNHEY and CDR2 SVGAGI. The CDR3 spans 16 residues. Trimming at V came to 0 bases and at J to 10 bases, leaving 9 bases not matched to a gene. Written as DNA, the CDR3 is TGTGCCAGCAGTTACTCAATGACAGGGAGTGGATCACCCCTCCACTTT. This sequence encodes CASSYSMTGSGSPLHF.

The chain is built from TRBV19 and TRBJ2-1; 7 bases are shared with TRBD1. Germline V gene data show CDR1 as LNHDA and CDR2 as SQIVND (reference sequence). Germline trimming cut 1 base from V and 12 bases from J; bases unmatched to any gene: 3. This CDR3 has 12 amino acids. CDR3 coding DNA: TGTGCCAGTAGTATAGGAGGGGACAGGCAGTTCTTC. Its protein is CASSIGGDRQFF. The variable domain in full, with the rest retrieved from reference TRBV19 and TRBJ2-1, is DGGITQSPKYLFRKEGQNVTLSCEQNLNHDAMYWYRQDPGQGLRLIYYSQIVNDFQKGDIAEGYSVSREKKESFPLTVTSAQKNPTAFYLCASSIGGDRQFFGPGTRLTVL.

J is TRBJ1-5 and V is TRBV28, with 11 bases that match TRBD1. The germline CDR1 and CDR2 sequences are MDHEN and SYDVKM. Trimming removed 6 bases from V and 0 bases from J; junction bases left unmatched: 7. The CDR3 is 17 residues long. CDR3 sequence (DNA): TGTGCCAGCAGATTTGGGACAGGGGGTAATAGCAATCAGCCCCAGCATTTT. Encoded protein: CASRFGTGGNSNQPQHF.

This chain connects TRBV19 to TRBJ1-5, with a tentative D call TRBD1 (5 bases). Trimming took off 0 bases at V and 0 bases at J, with 15 bases between the two ends. This CDR3 spans 18 amino acids. Germline V CDR1 and CDR2: LNHDA, SQIVND (reference sequence). CDR3 nucleotide sequence: TGTGCCAGTAGTATAGATCATCCGACAGATTATAGCAATCAGCCCCAGCATTTT. It is translated as CASSIDHPTDYSNQPQHF.

The rearrangement joins TRBV6-6 to TRBJ1-1; D is undetermined. The V and J ends lost 6 bases and 6 bases respectively, with 23 bases between them. The CDR3 has 16 residues. The V gene's germline CDR1 is MNHNY and CDR2 SVGAGI (reference sequence). The CDR3 here is CASSPGKALAGSEAFF. The CDR3 DNA sequence: TGTGCCAGCAGCCCCGGGAAAGCCCTGGCCGGATCTGAAGCTTTCTTT.

J is TRBJ1-1 and V is TRBV7-2; TRBD1 matches 7 bases. Germline lookup yields CDR1 SGHTA and CDR2 FQGNSA. The CDR3 spans 15 residues. The V gene end was trimmed by 4 bases and the J gene end by 1 base; junction bases not matched to a gene: 6. The CDR3 DNA sequence: TGTGCCAGCAGCTCCCAGGGACAGCCGAACACTGAAGCTTTCTTT. Translating gives CASSSQGQPNTEAFF.

In this sample, this clone turned up once. The J gene is TRBJ1-1, the V gene TRBV2; D call uncertain. The CDR3 has 12 amino acids. From germline, CDR1 is SNHLY and CDR2 FYNNEI. Trimming stripped 10 bases from V and 11 bases from J, with 20 bases between. Here the CDR3 DNA reads TGTGCCACCGGCCTGATACCCGGGGAGGCTTTCTTT. It yields the protein CATGLIPGEAFF.

The chain uses TRBV14 and TRBJ1-6; D not certain. V lost 0 bases to trimming and J lost 7 bases, with 13 bases between them. Per the germline V gene, CDR1 is SGHDN and CDR2 is FVKESK. The length of the CDR3 is 16 residues. In DNA, the CDR3 is TGTGCCAGCAGCCAAGATACCGGTCTGCCCAATTCACCCCTCCACTTT. It translates to CASSQDTGLPNSPLHF.

This clone has a handful of counts. The J gene is TRBJ1-1, the V gene TRBV5-1, with a tentative D call TRBD1 (6 bases). Germline V gives CDR1 SGHRS, CDR2 YFSETQ. Trimming removed 4 bases at V and 2 bases at J, with 12 bases between. This CDR3 has 14 residues. Here the CDR3 DNA reads TGCGCCAGCAGCAATGGACAGAAAAACACTGAAGCTTTCTTT. Translated: CASSNGQKNTEAFF.

The rearrangement uses TRBV19 and TRBJ2-7, with D perhaps matching TRBD1 or TRBD2 (6 bases each). The CDR3 extends over 15 amino acids. V was shortened by 6 bases and J by 2 bases, with 17 bases between the two germline ends. Germline-derived CDR1 and CDR2 are LNHDA and SQIVND (reference sequence). The CDR3 loop reads CASSPTGRSTYEQYF. CDR3 nucleotide sequence: TGTGCCAGTAGCCCTACAGGGAGGAGTACCTACGAGCAGTACTTC.

The V and J genes are TRBV2 and TRBJ2-3, with TRBD2 identical over 7 bases. With 5 bases clipped from V and 6 bases from J, the junction kept 8 bases outside the gene matches. The germline V gene has CDR1 SNHLY and CDR2 FYNNEI. The CDR3 loop spans 14 amino acids. In nucleotides, the CDR3 is TGTGCCAGCAGTCCCCGGACTAGGGACGATACGCAGTATTTT. This sequence encodes CASSPRTRDDTQYF.

The rearrangement uses TRBV4-1 and TRBJ1-2; possibly TRBD1 for D (5 bases). The V and J ends lost 1 base and 1 base respectively, with 22 bases between them. The CDR3 extends over 19 amino acids. Germline CDR1 is MGHRA and CDR2 is YSYEKL. Written as DNA, the CDR3 is TGCGCCAGCAGCCAAGCCTACATTGACAGAGACCTTCGTAACTATGGCTACACCTTC. Encoded protein: CASSQAYIDRDLRNYGYTF.

The V call is TRBV18, the J call TRBJ2-1; either TRBD1 or TRBD2 may supply D (6 bases each). The CDR3 has 15 amino acids. Germline V gives CDR1 KGHSH, CDR2 LQKENI. Trimming removed 3 bases from V and 5 bases from J, with 14 bases in between. The CDR3 here is CASSPGGRANNEQFF. The CDR3 bases are TGTGCCAGCTCACCGGGGGGCAGGGCCAACAATGAGCAGTTCTTC.

The chain is built from TRBV9 and TRBJ2-7; possibly TRBD1 for D (5 bases). Germline V lookup: CDR1 SGDLS, CDR2 YYNGEE. V was pared by 7 bases and J by 1 base, with 18 bases between. The CDR3 sequence is 15 residues long. The CDR3 DNA is TGTGCCAGCCCCCCCCATGGGGCTAGGTCCTACGAGCAGTACTTC. As protein: CASPPHGARSYEQYF.

The gene calls are TRBV2 and TRBJ2-1; D ambiguous. This CDR3 region has 11 residues. Trimming cost V 3 bases and J 14 bases, with 11 bases left between them. The V gene's germline CDR1 is SNHLY and CDR2 FYNNEI. CDR3 DNA sequence: TGTGCCAGCAGTGAGGGGATTTCGGAGTTCTTC. Its protein product is CASSEGISEFF.

The CDR3, as DNA: TGTGCCAGCAGCTTAGGACGGAACTCTGGAAACACCATATATTTT. Translating it yields CASSLGRNSGNTIYF. This sequence joins TRBV7-3 and TRBJ1-3; no definite D call. This CDR3 is 15 amino acids long. V was trimmed by 2 bases and J by 0 bases, leaving 8 bases between them. CDR1 is SGHTA, CDR2 FQGTGA, per germline.

The V gene is TRBV12-5, the J gene TRBJ2-3; 8 positions match TRBD1. This CDR3 is 15 amino acids long. CDR1 and CDR2 (germline): LGHNT, FRNRAP. Trimming at V came to 6 bases and at J to 3 bases, leaving 8 bases not matched to a gene. The CDR3 DNA reads TGTGCTAGTGGCTTAGGGACAGGAGGTACAGATACGCAGTATTTT. Translation: CASGLGTGGTDTQYF.

The V gene is TRBV6-5, the J gene TRBJ1-2; TRBD1 is a possible D gene (6 bases). The CDR3 length is 14 residues. Trimming cost V 7 bases and J 4 bases, with 16 bases left between them. Germline-derived CDR1 and CDR2 are MNHEY and SVGAGI. The CDR3 spells CASKGGAQLYGYTF. DNA for the CDR3: TGTGCCAGCAAAGGGGGGGCGCAACTCTATGGCTACACCTTC.

This rearrangement joins TRBV4-1 to TRBJ1-5; no clear D gene. The CDR3 runs 16 residues. The germline V gene encodes CDR1 MGHRA and CDR2 YSYEKL. V was cut by 1 base and J by 2 bases, with 12 bases left in between. CDR3 region: CASSQVEGMGNQPQHF. The CDR3 nucleotides read TGCGCCAGCAGCCAAGTTGAGGGAATGGGCAATCAGCCCCAGCATTTT.

This chain joins TRBV5-1 and TRBJ2-1; D possibly corresponds to TRBD1 (5 bases). This CDR3 contains 13 residues. CDR1 is SGHRS, CDR2 YFSETQ, per germline. V shed 4 bases and J shed 4 bases, with 9 bases lying between them. This CDR3 reads CASSPRQYNEQFF. The CDR3 DNA follows: TGCGCCAGCAGCCCTCGACAGTACAATGAGCAGTTCTTC.

The rearrangement joins TRBV30 to TRBJ1-6; a weak D match, TRBD1 (5 bases). The germline V gene encodes CDR1 GTSNPN and CDR2 SVGIG (reference sequence). V was cut by 2 bases and J by 6 bases, with 14 bases left in between. The CDR3 is 15 residues long. The CDR3: CAWSRDFQGNSPLHF. The CDR3 DNA is TGTGCCTGGAGTCGGGACTTCCAGGGTAATTCACCCCTCCACTTT.

The chain employs TRBV5-1 and TRBJ1-1; D might be TRBD1 (5 bases). The germline CDR1 and CDR2 sequences are SGHRS and YFSETQ. The length of the CDR3 is 14 residues. Trimming pared 1 base from V and 6 bases from J, leaving 13 bases between. CDR3 protein: CASSLHRSGAEAFF. Written as DNA, the CDR3 is TGCGCCAGCAGCTTGCACAGGTCTGGAGCTGAAGCTTTCTTT.

As concerns this clone: The same CDR3 is also encoded by other DNA sequences in this sample. The genes are TRBV5-1 and TRBJ1-1, with D perhaps matching TRBD1 (6 bases). Per the germline V gene, CDR1 is SGHRS and CDR2 is YFSETQ. This CDR3 spans 14 amino acids. Trimming took 2 bases from V and 6 from J, leaving 14 bases between them. In DNA form, the CDR3 reads TGCGCCAGCAGCTTTAGTCCAGGGGAGGCTGAAGCTTTCTTT. Translated: CASSFSPGEAEAFF.

The chain has TRBV6-5 and TRBJ1-2; 8 bases match TRBD1. The V gene end was trimmed by 10 bases and the J gene end by 4 bases; junction bases not matched to a gene: 11. The germline V gene has CDR1 MNHEY and CDR2 SVGAGI. The CDR3 length is 14 residues. This CDR3 reads CAITQGAFGYGYTF. CDR3 bases: TGTGCCATCACGCAGGGGGCGTTTGGCTATGGCTACACCTTC.

The genes are TRBV6-5 and TRBJ1-5, with D perhaps TRBD1 (6 bases). The V gene lost 7 bases and the J gene lost 5 bases, with 18 bases spanning the gap. Germline loops: CDR1 MNHEY, CDR2 SVGAGI. The CDR3 totals 15 residues. The CDR3 DNA is TGTGCCAGCAACGCATCACCATCAGGGGATCAGCCCCAGCATTTT. Translated: CASNASPSGDQPQHF.

This chain joins TRBV20-1 and TRBJ2-1, with D maybe TRBD1 (5 bases). Trimming cost V 0 bases and J 13 bases, with 10 bases left between them. Germline assignment: CDR1 DFQATT and CDR2 SNEGSKA (reference sequence). This CDR3 is 11 amino acids long. The CDR3 protein is CSARDPRAQFF. CDR3 in DNA: TGCAGTGCTAGAGACCCCAGGGCACAGTTCTTC.

The gene calls are TRBV19 and TRBJ2-7; 9 bases match TRBD2. CDR3 length: 16 amino acids. In germline, CDR1 is LNHDA, CDR2 SQIVND (reference sequence). The trim removed 2 bases at V and 2 bases at J, leaving 7 bases unmatched. This CDR3 reads CASSISAGGSTYEQYF. The CDR3 DNA reads TGTGCCAGTAGTATATCGGCGGGGGGGTCGACCTACGAGCAGTACTTC.

This clone has a single count. The genes are TRBV2 and TRBJ2-1; 9 bases map to TRBD2. CDR3 length: 14 amino acids. J lost 3 bases, V lost 7 bases, and 4 bases had no gene match. From germline, CDR1 is SNHLY and CDR2 FYNNEI. The CDR3 bases are TGTGCCAGCACCGGGCGGGGGGGCTACAATGAGCAGTTCTTC. Its translation is CASTGRGGYNEQFF.